Listed here are 15 T cell receptor beta chains from one sample, sequenced in a study. The sorted Tregs were CD4+CD25+CD127-/low cells. Using its own MiXCR run on the 5' RACE reads, TCRdb lists one record per CDR3 protein. Found here are around 55,000 distinct CDR3 sequences, less than 25% of them singletons; the top ten hold 2.5% to 4%. Sequenced material: tumor-infiltrating Tregs sorted from the breast tumor. The receptors come from a female donor with breast cancer.

This clonotype was counted only a few times. The rearrangement links TRBV30 to TRBJ2-5, with 11 bases identical to TRBD2. Germline trimming cut 7 bases from V and 2 bases from J; bases unmatched to any gene: 6. Germline V gene sequence: CDR1 GTSNPN, CDR2 SVGIG (reference sequence). The CDR3 runs 14 residues. In DNA form, the CDR3 reads TGTGCCTCCATAGCGGGAGGGACACAAGAGACCCAGTACTTC. Translating gives CASIAGGTQETQYF.

As for this clonotype: A single base separates this from a much larger clone, so it may be a read error. This rearrangement joins TRBV5-1 to TRBJ2-2; TRBD1 might be the D (5 bases). The CDR3 spans 14 residues. Germline V CDR1 and CDR2: SGHRS, YFSETQ. The germline V and J ends were trimmed by 5 bases and 3 bases, with 11 bases remaining between them. The CDR3 bases are TGCGCCAGCAGTCCAGAAGGGGACACCGGGGAGCTGTTTTTT. Amino acids: CASSPEGDTGELFF.

This clonotype was detected a few times. The CDR3 is CASSYQGRGRAEAFF. The DNA of the CDR3 is TGTGCCAGCAGTTACCAGGGACGGGGGAGGGCTGAAGCTTTCTTT. This chain uses TRBV6-5 with TRBJ1-1; TRBD1 might be the D (5 bases). The CDR3 has 15 residues. V was shortened by 2 bases and J by 6 bases, with 16 bases between the two germline ends. The germline gives CDR1 MNHEY, CDR2 SVGAGI.

This clonotype was detected a few times. This CDR3 reads CASSVRVGELFF. As DNA, the CDR3 is TGTGCCAGCAGCGTAAGGGTCGGGGAGCTGTTTTTT. This sequence joins TRBV9 and TRBJ2-2; D is undetermined. Germline loops: CDR1 SGDLS, CDR2 YYNGEE. The V end lost 1 base, the J end lost 7 bases, and 5 bases lay between the germline ends. The CDR3 extends over 12 amino acids.

V and J are TRBV27 and TRBJ1-5; maybe TRBD1 (5 bases). The CDR3 extends over 13 amino acids. V shed 7 bases and J shed 5 bases, with 12 bases lying between them. The germline V gene encodes CDR1 MNHEY and CDR2 SMNVEV (reference sequence). The CDR3 spells CASKRGNDQPQHF. The CDR3 DNA reads TGTGCCAGCAAAAGGGGTAACGATCAGCCCCAGCATTTT.

This clonotype was seen at least ten times. The chain has TRBV5-1 and TRBJ2-7, with 13 bases identical to TRBD2. CDR3 length equals 15 residues. Germline CDR1 and CDR2: SGHRS and YFSETQ. V was pared by 4 bases and J by 4 bases, with 5 bases of the junction left unmatched. The CDR3 DNA reads TGCGCCAGCAGCATCGGACTAGCGGGGGTGTACGAGCAGTACTTC. It is translated as CASSIGLAGVYEQYF.

As to this clonotype: A much larger clone differs from this one at a single base, so this may be a read error. The CDR3 does not end in the conserved phenylalanine or tryptophan, so this is likely a read error. The V call is TRBV6-5, the J call TRBJ1-1, with D maybe TRBD1 (5 bases). The CDR3 runs to 14 residues. CDR1 and CDR2 (germline): MNHEY, SVGAGI. Trimming took off 8 bases at V and 5 bases at J, with 18 bases between the two ends. CDR3 coding DNA: TGTGCCAGCGCCTTGTCGAAGGGGAGAACTGAAGCTTTCTCT. Translating gives CASALSKGRTEAFS.

This chain joins TRBV7-2 and TRBJ2-1; the D gene is possibly TRBD2 (6 bases). Germline loops: CDR1 SGHTA, CDR2 FQGNSA. The V end was cut by 5 bases, the J end by 10 bases, with 9 bases between. CDR3 length equals 11 residues. CDR3 in DNA: TGTGCCAGCAGCCGGGGGTGGGAGCAGTTCTTC. Amino acid sequence: CASSRGWEQFF.

In the case of this clonotype: A junction end diverges from the germline sequence, so it may reflect a read error. Here the CDR3 DNA reads TGCGCCAGCAGCCCCAACTCGGAGTTCAACACTGGGGAGCTGTTTTTT. As protein: CASSPNSEFNTGELFF. The chain carries TRBV5-1 and TRBJ2-2; D is unresolved. Germline loops: CDR1 SGHRS, CDR2 YFSETQ. The CDR3 runs to 16 residues.

The chain joins TRBV11-2 to TRBJ2-2; 10 nucleotides agree with TRBD1. The V gene end was trimmed by 4 bases and the J gene end by 3 bases; junction bases not matched to a gene: 2. Per the germline V gene, CDR1 is SGHAT and CDR2 is FQNNGV. The CDR3 has 15 residues. The CDR3 region is CASSWTGGYTGELFF. The CDR3 nucleotides are TGTGCCAGCAGCTGGACAGGGGGTTACACCGGGGAGCTGTTTTTT.

The V gene is TRBV20-1, the J gene TRBJ2-3; TRBD2 agrees at 12 bases. Germline-derived CDR1 and CDR2 are DFQATT and SNEGSKA (reference sequence). V lost 3 bases to trimming and J lost 4 bases; unmatched junction nucleotides: 5. The CDR3 contains 15 residues. The CDR3 is CSASASGGGSDTQYF. In DNA form, the CDR3 reads TGCAGTGCTAGTGCTAGCGGGGGGGGGTCAGATACGCAGTATTTT.

This clonotype was counted only a few times. The chain recombines TRBV5-1 with TRBJ2-7, with 10 bases that match TRBD1. CDR1 is SGHRS, CDR2 YFSETQ, per germline. J gave up 3 bases and V 7 bases, and 7 bases lay outside the gene matches. This CDR3 has 14 residues. The CDR3 region is CASQPGQGNYEQYF. CDR3 sequence (DNA): TGCGCCAGCCAACCGGGACAGGGGAACTACGAGCAGTACTTC. Together with reference TRBV5-1 and TRBJ2-7, the CDR3 gives the full variable domain: KAGVTQTPRYLIKTRGQQVTLSCSPISGHRSVSWYQQTPGQGLQFLFEYFSETQRNKGNFPGRFSGRQFSNSRSEMNVSTLELGDSALYLCASQPGQGNYEQYFGPGTRLTVT.

This clonotype has just a few counts. The chain couples TRBV12-2 to TRBJ2-3; the table's D call, TRBD1, was not checked against the DNA. TRBV12-2 is assigned pseudogene status. This CDR3 comprises 16 residues. The CDR3 DNA is TGTGCAAGTCGCCGAATAGGGACAGGGGTGCCAGATACGCAGTATTTT. Translated: CASRRIGTGVPDTQYF.

The J gene is TRBJ2-1, the V gene TRBV7-2; either TRBD1 or TRBD2 may fit D (5 bases each). The germline V gene encodes CDR1 SGHTA and CDR2 FQGNSA. CDR3 length: 15 amino acids. V was trimmed by 3 bases and J by 9 bases, leaving 18 bases between them. The CDR3 sequence is CASSFGDAFVFEQFF. The CDR3 coding sequence is TGTGCCAGCAGCTTCGGGGACGCCTTCGTTTTTGAGCAGTTCTTC.

This clonotype was detected many times. The chain has TRBV7-8 and TRBJ2-1; D is unresolved. Trimming pared 0 bases from V and 4 bases from J, leaving 10 bases between. The CDR3 consists of 15 residues. Per germline, CDR1 SGHVS and CDR2 FQNEAQ. CDR3 nucleotides: TGTGCCAGCAGCTTAGCCCGACTTGTATACAATGAGCAGTTCTTC. It codes for CASSLARLVYNEQFF.